Described below is a single T cell receptor beta chain sequence and its context. This record belongs to a study of blood T cell repertoires in COVID-19. Sequenced by immunoSEQ multiplex PCR; TCRdb stores in-frame clones only, minus some. The data hold over 400,000 clones, with roughly nine tenths observed a single time. Germline assignment: CDR1 MNHEY and CDR2 SVGAGI. This CDR3 contains 14 residues. With V trimmed by 7 bases and J by 4 bases, 6 bases remained unmatched. Material: peripheral blood. This rearrangement joins TRBV6-5 to TRBJ1-2; 10 bases map to TRBD1. This receptor was obtained from a woman aged 45-60 years with COVID-19, enrolled during active disease. The CDR3 DNA reads as TGTGCCAGCACCCGGACAGGGGGGGGCTATGGCTACACCTTC. The encoded protein is CASTRTGGGYGYTF.